This T cell receptor beta chain was profiled in a study of patients and donors after allogeneic stem cell transplantation. TCRdb analysed the RT-PCR reads with MiXCR anew, one entry per CDR3 protein. The sample holds about 110,000 distinct CDR3 sequences, 35% seen once. This clonotype was seen a few times. The CDR3 loop spans 17 amino acids. Germline assignment: CDR1 MDHEN and CDR2 SYDVKM. Trimming took 2 bases from V and 0 from J, leaving 13 bases between them. This chain uses TRBV28 with TRBJ2-2, with TRBD2 as a possible D gene (5 bases). The receptor's source is a human donor who was either an allogeneic HSCT recipient or a stem cell or donor lymphocyte infusion donor (not recorded which). It is not recorded whose cells these are; they may come from a transplant donor. Sequences were obtained from blood, either unsorted or a sorted T cell fraction (not recorded which). The CDR3 DNA follows: TGTGCCAGCAGTTTACTCTCCCTTAGCGCGAACACCGGGGAGCTGTTTTTT. Translation gives CASSLLSLSANTGELFF.